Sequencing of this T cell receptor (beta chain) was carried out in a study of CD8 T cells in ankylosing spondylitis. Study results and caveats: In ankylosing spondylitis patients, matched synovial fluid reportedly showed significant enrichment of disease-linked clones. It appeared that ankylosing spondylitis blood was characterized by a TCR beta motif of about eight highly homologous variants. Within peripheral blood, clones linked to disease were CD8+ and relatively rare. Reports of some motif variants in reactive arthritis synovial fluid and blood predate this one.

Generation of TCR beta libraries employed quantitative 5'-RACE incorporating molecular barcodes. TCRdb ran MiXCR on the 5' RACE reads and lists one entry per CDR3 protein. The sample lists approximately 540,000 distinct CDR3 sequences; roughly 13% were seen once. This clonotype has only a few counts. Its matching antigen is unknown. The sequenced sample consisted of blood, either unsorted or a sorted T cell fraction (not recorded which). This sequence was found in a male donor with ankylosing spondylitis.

In DNA, the CDR3 is TGTGCCAGCAGCTGGGCCCCTCGAACTAGCGGATACTACAATGAGCAGTTCTTC. Protein: CASSWAPRTSGYYNEQFF. This chain joins TRBV3-1 and TRBJ2-1; TRBD2 matches at 8 bases. The V segment lost 5 bases and the J segment 3 bases; nucleotides outside the gene matches: 15. CDR1 is LGHDT, CDR2 YNNKEL, per germline (reference sequence). The CDR3 has 18 amino acids.